This T cell receptor beta chain came from a study of early T cells in non-severe SARS-CoV-2 infection. Whole-study context: Alpha and beta chains were unpaired, from unsorted whole-blood bulk RNA.

TCRdb ran MiXCR on the 5' RACE reads and lists one entry per CDR3 protein. The profile shows under 50,000 distinct CDR3 sequences, around 4.6% of them singletons. The germline V and J ends were trimmed by 1 base and 5 bases, with 27 bases remaining between them. CDR1 and CDR2 from the germline V gene are SGHRS and YFSETQ. The CDR3 runs to 19 residues. This clonotype was counted ten times or more. The clonotype was recovered from an adult who was a healthcare worker with PCR-confirmed SARS-CoV-2 infection or an uninfected control (not recorded which). This chain uses TRBV5-1 with TRBJ1-1; D not certain. The sequencing input was whole blood. CDR3 in amino acids: CASSLSLIGEPSKWTEAFF. The CDR3 DNA reads as TGCGCCAGCAGCTTGAGTCTTATAGGCGAACCCTCCAAGTGGACTGAAGCTTTCTTT.